Described below is a single TCR beta chain sequence and its context. Antigen unknown. The CDR3 runs 15 residues. Trimming at V came to 4 bases and at J to 4 bases, leaving 8 bases not matched to a gene. Germline V CDR1 and CDR2: SQVTM, ANQGSEA. This entry is derived from a study of cytomegalovirus exposure and HLA in healthy donors. Study summary: Out of approximately 170 million T cells, an earlier analysis found 117 million unique TCR beta sequences in total. Whole-study results and caveats: Analysis was carried out at a later point, and it linked a missense DCLRE1C variant to TCR beta V- and J-gene trimming. Likely technical artifact: a cluster of highly shared sequence variants. Looking again later, the authors saw that most CMV-associated TCR beta chains seemed HLA-restricted.

13 Jbeta primers and 60 Vbeta primers were used for the PCR. Profiling relied on immunoSEQ multiplex PCR, and the TCRdb table lists in-frame clones only, not all of them. Among about 190,000 clones, 79% were seen once, and the ten largest hold roughly 1.5%. The TCR comes from a woman in her late teens or twenties in good health and CMV-seronegative. The sample taken for sequencing was PBMCs. This chain connects TRBV29-1 to TRBJ1-1; TRBD1 agrees at 11 bases. CDR3: CSVAGQGGYVTEAFF. The CDR3 nucleotides are TGCAGCGTTGCGGGACAGGGGGGGTATGTCACTGAAGCTTTCTTT. The full variable domain, its missing parts supplied by reference TRBV29-1 and TRBJ1-1, is SAVISQKPSRDICQRGTSLTIQCQVDSQVTMMFWYRQQPGQSLTLIATANQGSEATYESGFVIDKFPISRPNLTFSTLTVSNMSPEDSSIYLCSVAGQGGYVTEAFFGQGTRLTVV.